A single sample is the source of the 17 T cell receptor beta chains below, sequenced in a study of T cell changes during pregnancy in multiple sclerosis. The data were produced by immunoSEQ multiplex PCR, yet TCRdb's version contains in-frame clones alone and is incomplete. This table holds 90,000 to 120,000 clones, 85% to 95% found once. Sequenced material: peripheral blood, taken in the third trimester of pregnancy. Every receptor here comes from a female donor in good health, enrolled as a control in a pregnancy study.

The chain uses TRBV7-9 and TRBJ1-1; TRBD1 aligns across 9 bases. Trimming at V came to 1 base and at J to 0 bases, leaving 9 bases not matched to a gene. The CDR3 is 18 residues long. The germline CDR1 and CDR2 sequences are SEHNR and FQNEAQ (reference sequence). The CDR3 loop is CASSLEIGQGRMNTEAFF. Here the CDR3 DNA reads TGTGCCAGCAGCTTAGAGATAGGACAGGGGAGAATGAACACTGAAGCTTTCTTT.

This rearrangement joins TRBV9 to TRBJ1-1; D is undetermined. The CDR3 sequence is 14 residues long. Germline loops: CDR1 SGDLS, CDR2 YYNGEE. V was clipped by 4 bases and J by 0 bases, with 10 bases between them. CDR3 amino acids: CASSSGVMNTEAFF. CDR3 coding DNA: TGTGCCAGCAGCTCAGGCGTCATGAACACTGAAGCTTTCTTT.

The CDR3 DNA is TGTGCCAGCAGCTTAGAGTTCAGGCTAGCGGGGTACAATGAGCAGTTCTTC. Translating it yields CASSLEFRLAGYNEQFF. V usage is TRBV7-2 and J usage is TRBJ2-1, with 9 bases lining up with TRBD2. With 1 base clipped from V and 4 bases from J, the junction kept 8 bases outside the gene matches. Germline-derived CDR1 and CDR2 are SGHTA and FQGNSA. The CDR3 sequence is 17 residues long.

The chain has TRBV5-6 and TRBJ1-2, with 7 bases that match TRBD1. V shed 1 base and J 1 base; nucleotides not matched to a gene: 4. The CDR3 extends over 15 amino acids. CDR1 and CDR2 (germline): SGHDT, YYEEEE. CDR3 in DNA: TGTGCCAGCAGCTTGACAGGGGATCGTAACTATGGCTACACCTTC. Translating gives CASSLTGDRNYGYTF.

The V call is TRBV6-1, the J call TRBJ2-4; the match to TRBD2 covers 10 bases. The CDR3 has 13 residues. Trimming removed 5 bases from V and 6 bases from J; junction bases left unmatched: 1. Germline V gene data show CDR1 as MNHNS and CDR2 as SASEGT. In DNA, the CDR3 is TGTGCCAGCAGTCGGACTAGCGGAAACATTCAGTACTTC. The encoded protein is CASSRTSGNIQYF.

The chain uses TRBV15 and TRBJ2-7; a possible D gene is TRBD1 (6 bases). Germline CDR1 and CDR2: LNHNV and YYDKDF (reference sequence). The CDR3 has 14 amino acids. The ends were cut back, 4 bases at V and 2 bases at J, with 12 bases in the middle. The CDR3 region is CATSTERGTYEQYF. The CDR3 DNA reads as TGTGCCACCAGCACGGAAAGGGGGACCTACGAGCAGTACTTC.

This clone was counted a single time. The V and J genes are TRBV18 and TRBJ1-6; TRBD1 agrees at 7 bases. The J segment lost 5 bases and the V segment lost 1 base, leaving 2 bases of the junction unmatched. Germline CDR1 is KGHSH and CDR2 is LQKENI. The CDR3 runs to 15 residues. CDR3 DNA sequence: TGTGCCAGCTCACCACGCCAGGGGGATAATTCACCCCTCCACTTT. Translating it yields CASSPRQGDNSPLHF.

The chain combines TRBV11-3 with TRBJ2-5; D is possibly TRBD2 (5 bases). Germline CDR1 is SGHNT and CDR2 is YENEEA. V lost 2 bases, J lost 0 bases, and 7 bases lay in between. The CDR3 runs to 14 residues. Here the CDR3 DNA reads TGTGCCAGCAGCTTAACGGGGAACCAAGAGACCCAGTACTTC. Protein sequence: CASSLTGNQETQYF.

The chain couples TRBV4-3 to TRBJ1-1, with TRBD1 as a possible D gene (6 bases). V lost 4 bases, J lost 0 bases, and 12 bases lay in between. This CDR3 region has 15 residues. In germline, CDR1 is LGHNA, CDR2 YSLEER. The CDR3 DNA reads as TGCGCCAGCAGCCGCTACAGGGAAATGAACACTGAAGCTTTCTTT. It yields the protein CASSRYREMNTEAFF.

The V and J genes are TRBV19 and TRBJ1-2, with no clear D. Trimming stripped 6 bases from V and 3 bases from J, with 14 bases between. CDR1 LNHDA and CDR2 SQIVND come from the germline V gene (reference sequence). The CDR3 runs to 14 residues. Here the CDR3 reads CASRTIQLDYGYTF. The CDR3 DNA follows: TGTGCCAGTAGAACCATACAGCTGGACTATGGCTACACCTTC.

The rearrangement links TRBV7-6 to TRBJ1-3; no clear D gene. CDR3 length: 14 amino acids. The germline V gene has CDR1 SGHVS and CDR2 FNYEAQ. V dropped 5 bases and J dropped 1 base, with 9 bases sitting between them. The chain's CDR3 is CASSVDRSGNTIYF. CDR3 DNA sequence: TGTGCCAGCAGCGTAGATCGTTCTGGAAACACCATATATTTT.

The genes are TRBV27 and TRBJ2-7; 7 bases match TRBD1. This CDR3 comprises 14 residues. The V and J ends lost 5 bases and 0 bases, in that order; junction bases with no gene match: 4. Germline lookup yields CDR1 MNHEY and CDR2 SMNVEV (reference sequence). The CDR3 DNA reads as TGTGCCAGCAGTAGGGCAGGGGGCTCCTACGAGCAGTACTTC. This gives the protein CASSRAGGSYEQYF.

The gene calls are TRBV28 and TRBJ2-3, with 9 positions matching TRBD1. This CDR3 region has 15 residues. CDR1 is MDHEN and CDR2 is SYDVKM in the germline V gene. V gave up 5 bases and J gave up 2 bases; unmatched junction bases: 5. The CDR3 region has the DNA TGTGCCAGCAGTCCCACAGGGGGCCTCACAGATACGCAGTATTTT. The encoded protein is CASSPTGGLTDTQYF. Together with reference TRBV28 and TRBJ2-3, the CDR3 gives the full variable domain: DVKVTQSSRYLVKRTGEKVFLECVQDMDHENMFWYRQDPGLGLRLIYFSYDVKMKEKGDIPEGYSVSREKKERFSLILESASTNQTSMYLCASSPTGGLTDTQYFGPGTRLTVL.

This chain joins TRBV11-3 and TRBJ2-3, with D possibly being TRBD2 (6 bases). This CDR3 is built from 13 residues. V was pared by 5 bases and J by 6 bases, with 12 bases between. Germline lookup yields CDR1 SGHNT and CDR2 YENEEA. The CDR3 is CASSPRGEDTQYF. The CDR3 nucleotides read TGTGCCAGCAGCCCCCGCGGGGAGGATACGCAGTATTTT.

This clone has a count of ten or more. This rearrangement joins TRBV10-2 to TRBJ1-2, with D maybe TRBD1 (5 bases). The germline gives CDR1 WSHSY, CDR2 SAAADI. Trimming took 5 bases from V and 8 from J, leaving 18 bases between them. The CDR3 is made up of 14 amino acids. The chain's CDR3 is CASSSSAGGGGYTF. The DNA of the CDR3 is TGCGCCAGCAGTTCGTCCGCCGGGGGAGGGGGCTACACCTTC.

This clone has only a few counts. The rearrangement links TRBV6-5 to TRBJ2-4; a weak D match, TRBD2 (5 bases). This CDR3 is 16 amino acids long. CDR1 is MNHEY and CDR2 is SVGAGI in the germline V gene. Trimming pared 3 bases from V and 2 bases from J, leaving 14 bases between. The CDR3 nucleotides read TGTGCCAGCAGTTATAGCTTGCCGGGGTCCAAAAACATTCAGTACTTC. Translated: CASSYSLPGSKNIQYF.

V gene TRBV30 combines with J gene TRBJ1-5, with D possibly TRBD1 on 5 matching bases. Per the germline V gene, CDR1 is GTSNPN and CDR2 is SVGIG (reference sequence). V dropped 0 bases and J dropped 5 bases, with 17 bases sitting between them. This CDR3 region has 16 residues. The CDR3 reads CAWSVSARVGYQPQHF. As DNA, the CDR3 is TGTGCCTGGAGTGTGTCCGCCAGGGTAGGTTATCAGCCCCAGCATTTT.